This TCR beta chain comes out of a study of T-cell reconstitution after alpha-beta-depleted transplantation in children. This clonotype occurred a few times. There are 16 residues in the CDR3. Trimming removed 2 bases at V and 2 bases at J, with 15 bases between. The authors prepared the TCRbeta library with unique molecular identifiers. Each CDR3 protein gets one entry after TCRdb re-called the PCR reads with MiXCR. The sample records some 520,000 distinct CDR3 sequences, over 25% being singletons. The receptor was derived from a human donor who donated a stem cell graft to a child with aplastic anemia. Sample: PBMCs from the stem cell graft donor, taken from the stem cell graft. V gene TRBV12-3 or TRBV12-4 combines with J gene TRBJ1-2; D unclear. As DNA, the CDR3 is TGTGCCAGCAGTTTATCGCAATTATTAAACAACTATGGCTACACCTTC. The encoded protein is CASSLSQLLNNYGYTF.